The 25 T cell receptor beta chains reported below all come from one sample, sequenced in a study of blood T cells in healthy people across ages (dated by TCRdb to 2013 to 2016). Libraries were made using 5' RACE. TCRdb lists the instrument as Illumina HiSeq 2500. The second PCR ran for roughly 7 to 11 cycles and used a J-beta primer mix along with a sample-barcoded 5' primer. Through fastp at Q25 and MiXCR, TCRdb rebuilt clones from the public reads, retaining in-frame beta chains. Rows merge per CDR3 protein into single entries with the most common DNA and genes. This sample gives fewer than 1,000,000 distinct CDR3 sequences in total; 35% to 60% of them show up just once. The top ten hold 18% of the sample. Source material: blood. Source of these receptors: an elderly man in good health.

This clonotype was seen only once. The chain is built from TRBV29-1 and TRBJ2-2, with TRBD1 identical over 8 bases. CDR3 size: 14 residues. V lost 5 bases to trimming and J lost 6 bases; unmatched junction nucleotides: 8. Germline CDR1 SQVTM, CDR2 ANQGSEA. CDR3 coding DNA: TGCAGCGTTCTCACTTCAGGGGGCCCCGGGGAGCTGTTTTTT. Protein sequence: CSVLTSGGPGELFF.

DNA for the CDR3: TGTGCCAGCAGTATCGGACAGGGTGGCTACACCTTC. Translated: CASSIGQGGYTF. This chain connects TRBV13 to TRBJ1-2; TRBD1 matches at 8 bases. Germline assignment: CDR1 PRHDT and CDR2 FYEKMQ (reference sequence). V lost 6 bases to trimming and J lost 7 bases; unmatched junction nucleotides: 4. This CDR3 comprises 12 residues.

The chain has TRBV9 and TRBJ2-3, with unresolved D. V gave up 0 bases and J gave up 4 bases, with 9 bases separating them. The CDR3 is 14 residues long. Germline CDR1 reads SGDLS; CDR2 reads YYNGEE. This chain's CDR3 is CASSVGVDPDTQYF. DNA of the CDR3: TGTGCCAGCAGCGTAGGGGTGGACCCAGATACGCAGTATTTT.

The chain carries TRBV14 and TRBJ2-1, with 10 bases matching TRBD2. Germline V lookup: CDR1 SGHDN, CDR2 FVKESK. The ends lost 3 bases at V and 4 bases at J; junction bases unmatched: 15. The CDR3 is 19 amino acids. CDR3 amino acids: CASSHRTSGFATSYNEQFF. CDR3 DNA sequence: TGTGCCAGCAGCCACCGGACTAGCGGCTTTGCTACCTCATACAATGAGCAGTTCTTC.

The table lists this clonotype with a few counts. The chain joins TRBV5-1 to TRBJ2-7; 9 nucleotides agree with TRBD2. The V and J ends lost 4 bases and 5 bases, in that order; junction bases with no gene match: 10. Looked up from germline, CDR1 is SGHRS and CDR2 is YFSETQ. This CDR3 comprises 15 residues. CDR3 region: CASSHGTSQGNEQYF. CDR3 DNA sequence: TGCGCCAGCAGCCATGGGACTAGCCAGGGAAACGAGCAGTACTTC.

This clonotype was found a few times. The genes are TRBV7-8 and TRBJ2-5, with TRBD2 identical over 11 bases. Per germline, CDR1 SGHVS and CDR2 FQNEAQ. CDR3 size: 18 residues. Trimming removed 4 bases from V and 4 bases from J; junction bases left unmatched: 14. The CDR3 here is CASSSTGLAAKGGETQYF. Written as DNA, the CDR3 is TGTGCCAGCAGCTCCACGGGACTAGCGGCGAAAGGGGGAGAGACCCAGTACTTC. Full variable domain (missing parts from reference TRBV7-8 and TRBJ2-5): GAGVSQSPRYKVAKRGQDVALRCDPISGHVSLFWYQQALGQGPEFLTYFQNEAQLDKSGLPSDRFFAERPEGSVSTLKIQRTQQEDSAVYLCASSSTGLAAKGGETQYFGPGTRLLVL.

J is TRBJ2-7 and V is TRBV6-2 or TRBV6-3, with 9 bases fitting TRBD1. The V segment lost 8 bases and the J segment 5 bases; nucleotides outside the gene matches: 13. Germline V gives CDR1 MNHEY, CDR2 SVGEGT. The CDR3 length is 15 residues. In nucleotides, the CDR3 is TGTGCCAGCGAAGCCCTCGGGACAGGGACCCACGAGCAGTACTTC. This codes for CASEALGTGTHEQYF.

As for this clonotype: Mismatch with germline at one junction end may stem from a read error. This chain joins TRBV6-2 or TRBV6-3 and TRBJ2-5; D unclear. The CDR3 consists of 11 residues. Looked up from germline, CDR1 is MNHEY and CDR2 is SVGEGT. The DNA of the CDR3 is TGTGCCAGCAGTGACCAAGAGGCCCAGTACTTC. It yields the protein CASSDQEAQYF.

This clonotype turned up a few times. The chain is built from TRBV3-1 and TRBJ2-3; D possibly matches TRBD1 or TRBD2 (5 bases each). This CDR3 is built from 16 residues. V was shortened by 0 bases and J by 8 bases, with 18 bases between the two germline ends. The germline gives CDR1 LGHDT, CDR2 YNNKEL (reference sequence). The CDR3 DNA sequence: TGTGCCAGCAGCCAAGAAATGGGGCTAGCTCGGGGTACGCAGTATTTT. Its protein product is CASSQEMGLARGTQYF.

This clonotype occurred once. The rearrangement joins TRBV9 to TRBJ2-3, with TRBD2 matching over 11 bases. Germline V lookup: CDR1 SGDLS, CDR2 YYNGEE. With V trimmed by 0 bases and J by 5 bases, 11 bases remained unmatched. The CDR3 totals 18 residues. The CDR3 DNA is TGTGCCAGCAGCGTAGCTGCCACTAGCGGGAGCGTTAGAGATACGCAGTATTTT. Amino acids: CASSVAATSGSVRDTQYF.

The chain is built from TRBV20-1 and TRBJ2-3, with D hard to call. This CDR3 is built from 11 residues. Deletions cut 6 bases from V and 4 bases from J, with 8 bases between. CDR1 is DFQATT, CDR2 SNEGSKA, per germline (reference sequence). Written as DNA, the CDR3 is TGCAGTGCAACGAAACCAGATACGCAGTATTTT. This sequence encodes CSATKPDTQYF.

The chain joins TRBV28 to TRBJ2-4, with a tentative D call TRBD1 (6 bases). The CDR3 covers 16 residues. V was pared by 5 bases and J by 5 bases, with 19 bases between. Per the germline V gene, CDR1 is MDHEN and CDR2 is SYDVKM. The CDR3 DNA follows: TGTGCCAGCAGTACCCTTGGAACAGGGTTTCAAAACATTCAGTACTTC. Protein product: CASSTLGTGFQNIQYF.

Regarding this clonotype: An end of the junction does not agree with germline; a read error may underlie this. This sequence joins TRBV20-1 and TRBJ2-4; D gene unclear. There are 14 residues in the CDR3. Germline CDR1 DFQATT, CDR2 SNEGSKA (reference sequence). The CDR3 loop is CSARDYAVPYEQSF. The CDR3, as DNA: TGCAGTGCTAGAGATTACGCGGTGCCCTACGAGCAGTCCTTC.

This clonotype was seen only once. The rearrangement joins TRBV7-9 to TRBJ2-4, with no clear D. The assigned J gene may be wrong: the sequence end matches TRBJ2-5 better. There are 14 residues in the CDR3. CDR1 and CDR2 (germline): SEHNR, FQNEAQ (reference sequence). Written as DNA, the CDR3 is TGTGCCAGCAGCTTAGCTCTCGGTGAAGAGACCCAGTACTTC. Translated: CASSLALGEETQYF.

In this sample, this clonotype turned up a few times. The CDR3 region is CSARRDLAGSGDTQYF. The CDR3 region has the DNA TGCAGTGCTAGACGGGACCTAGCGGGATCCGGAGATACGCAGTATTTT. J is TRBJ2-3 and V is TRBV20-1; 9 nucleotides align to TRBD2. The CDR3 is made up of 16 amino acids. Germline V lookup: CDR1 DFQATT, CDR2 SNEGSKA (reference sequence). V was pared by 2 bases and J by 5 bases, with 11 bases of the junction left unmatched.

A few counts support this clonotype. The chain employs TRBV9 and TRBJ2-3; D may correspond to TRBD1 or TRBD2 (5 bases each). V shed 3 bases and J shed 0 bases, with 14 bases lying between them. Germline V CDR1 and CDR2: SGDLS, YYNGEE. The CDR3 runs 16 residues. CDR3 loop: CASSAAGTSSTDTQYF. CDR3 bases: TGTGCCAGCAGCGCCGCCGGGACGTCTAGCACAGATACGCAGTATTTT. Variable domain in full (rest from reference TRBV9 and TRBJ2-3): DSGVTQTPKHLITATGQRVTLRCSPRSGDLSVYWYQQSLDQGLQFLIQYYNGEERAKGNILERFSAQQFPDLHSELNLSSLELGDSALYFCASSAAGTSSTDTQYFGPGTRLTVL.

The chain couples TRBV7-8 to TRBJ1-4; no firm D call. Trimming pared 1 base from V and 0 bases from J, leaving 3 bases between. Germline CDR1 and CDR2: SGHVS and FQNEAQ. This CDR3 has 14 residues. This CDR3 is CASSLETTNEKLFF. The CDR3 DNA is TGTGCCAGCAGCTTAGAGACAACTAATGAAAAACTGTTTTTT.

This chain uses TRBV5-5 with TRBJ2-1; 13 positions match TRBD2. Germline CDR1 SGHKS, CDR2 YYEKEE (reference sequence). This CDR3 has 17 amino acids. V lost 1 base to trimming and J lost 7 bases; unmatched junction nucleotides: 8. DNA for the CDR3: TGTGCCAGCAGCTTGATGGGATCGACTAGCGGGAGGAATGAGCAGTTCTTC. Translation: CASSLMGSTSGRNEQFF.

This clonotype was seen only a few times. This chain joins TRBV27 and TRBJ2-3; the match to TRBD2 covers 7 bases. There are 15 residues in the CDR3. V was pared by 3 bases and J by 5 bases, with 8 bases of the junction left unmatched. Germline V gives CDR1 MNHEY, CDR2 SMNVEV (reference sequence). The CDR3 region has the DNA TGTGCCAGCAGTTTCGAGGCGGGAGTCGTAGATACGCAGTATTTT. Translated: CASSFEAGVVDTQYF.

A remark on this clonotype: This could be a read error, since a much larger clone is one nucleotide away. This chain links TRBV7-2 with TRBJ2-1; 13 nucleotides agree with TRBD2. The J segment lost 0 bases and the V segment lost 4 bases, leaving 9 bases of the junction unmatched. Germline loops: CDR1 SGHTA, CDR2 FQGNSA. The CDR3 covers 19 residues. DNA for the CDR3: TGTGCCAGCAGCTCGGGACTAGCGGGGATCCGGGGCTCCTACAATGAGCAGTTCTTC. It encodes CASSSGLAGIRGSYNEQFF.

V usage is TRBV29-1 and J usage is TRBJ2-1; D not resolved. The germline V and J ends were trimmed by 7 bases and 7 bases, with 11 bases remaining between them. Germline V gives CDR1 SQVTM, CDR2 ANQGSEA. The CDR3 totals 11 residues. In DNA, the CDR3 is TGCAGCGCCAACTCTCGGAATGAGCAGTTCTTC. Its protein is CSANSRNEQFF.

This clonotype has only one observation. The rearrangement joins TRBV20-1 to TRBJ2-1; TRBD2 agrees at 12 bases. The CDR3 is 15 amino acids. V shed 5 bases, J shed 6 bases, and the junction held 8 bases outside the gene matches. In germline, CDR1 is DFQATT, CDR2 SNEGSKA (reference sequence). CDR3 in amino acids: CSAPRTSGNRNEQFF. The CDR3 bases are TGCAGTGCTCCCCGGACTAGCGGGAATCGCAATGAGCAGTTCTTC.

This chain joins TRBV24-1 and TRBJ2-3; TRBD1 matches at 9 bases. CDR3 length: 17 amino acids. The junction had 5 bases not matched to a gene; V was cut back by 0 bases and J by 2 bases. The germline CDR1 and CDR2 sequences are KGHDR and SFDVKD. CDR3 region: CATSDLQGQGYTDTQYF. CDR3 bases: TGTGCCACCAGTGATTTGCAGGGACAGGGTTACACAGATACGCAGTATTTT.

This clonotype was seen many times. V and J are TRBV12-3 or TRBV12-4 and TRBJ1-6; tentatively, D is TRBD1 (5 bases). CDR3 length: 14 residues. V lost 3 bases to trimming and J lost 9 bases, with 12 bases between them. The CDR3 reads CASSFGALGSPLHF. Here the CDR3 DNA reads TGTGCCAGCAGTTTTGGGGCATTGGGTTCACCCCTCCACTTT.

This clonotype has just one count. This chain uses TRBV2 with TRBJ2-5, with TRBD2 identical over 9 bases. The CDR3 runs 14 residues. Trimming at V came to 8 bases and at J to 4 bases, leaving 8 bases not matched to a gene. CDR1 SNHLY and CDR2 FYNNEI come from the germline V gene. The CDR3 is CASDHSGGRETQYF. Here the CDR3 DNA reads TGTGCCAGCGATCATAGCGGGGGCCGAGAGACCCAGTACTTC.